The sequence of this TCR beta chain was determined in a study of blood T cell repertoires in COVID-19. The repertoire was sequenced with immunoSEQ multiplex PCR; TCRdb's copy has only in-frame clones and lacks some. This sample has about 230,000 clones, with approximately 85% found just once. The CDR3 consists of 15 residues. Per the germline V gene, CDR1 is SGHDN and CDR2 is FVKESK. V trimming: 4 bases; J trimming: 8 bases; junction bases outside the gene matches: 11. The V call is TRBV14, the J call TRBJ2-1; 7 positions match TRBD1. This clonotype was obtained from a man aged 45 to 65 with COVID-19, enrolled during active disease. The specimen sequenced was peripheral blood. This CDR3 is CASSRRQGRWDEQFF. DNA of the CDR3: TGTGCCAGCAGCCGCCGACAGGGACGTTGGGATGAGCAGTTCTTC.